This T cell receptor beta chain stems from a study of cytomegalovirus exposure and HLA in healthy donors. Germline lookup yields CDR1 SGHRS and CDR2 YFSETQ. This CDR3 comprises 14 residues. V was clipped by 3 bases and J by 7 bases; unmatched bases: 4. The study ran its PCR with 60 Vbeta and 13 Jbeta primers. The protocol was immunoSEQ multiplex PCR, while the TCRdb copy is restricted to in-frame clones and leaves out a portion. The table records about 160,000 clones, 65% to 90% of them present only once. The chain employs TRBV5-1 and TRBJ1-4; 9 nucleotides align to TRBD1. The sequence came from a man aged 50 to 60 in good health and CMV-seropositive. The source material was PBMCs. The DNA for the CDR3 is TGCGCCAGCAGCTCCGGGACAGGGCTTGAAAAACTGTTTTTT. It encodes CASSSGTGLEKLFF.